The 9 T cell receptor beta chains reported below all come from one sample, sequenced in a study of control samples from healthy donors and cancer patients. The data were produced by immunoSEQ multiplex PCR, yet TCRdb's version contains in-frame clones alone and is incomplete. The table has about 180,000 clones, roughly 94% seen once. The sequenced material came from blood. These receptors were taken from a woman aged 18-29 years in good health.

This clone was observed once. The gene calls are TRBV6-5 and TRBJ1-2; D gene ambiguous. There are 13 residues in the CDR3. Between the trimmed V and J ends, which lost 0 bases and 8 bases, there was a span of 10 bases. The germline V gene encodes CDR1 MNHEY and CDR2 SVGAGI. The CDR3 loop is CASSYSRSGGYTF. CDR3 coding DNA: TGTGCCAGCAGTTACTCGAGATCCGGGGGCTACACCTTC.

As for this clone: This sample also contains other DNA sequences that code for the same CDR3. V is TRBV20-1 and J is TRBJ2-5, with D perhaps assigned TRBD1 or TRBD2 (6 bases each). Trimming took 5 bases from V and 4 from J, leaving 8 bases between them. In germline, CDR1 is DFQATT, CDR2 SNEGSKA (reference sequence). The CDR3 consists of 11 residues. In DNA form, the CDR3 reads TGCAGTGCTGGGGGGCGAGAGACCCAGTACTTC. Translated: CSAGGRETQYF.

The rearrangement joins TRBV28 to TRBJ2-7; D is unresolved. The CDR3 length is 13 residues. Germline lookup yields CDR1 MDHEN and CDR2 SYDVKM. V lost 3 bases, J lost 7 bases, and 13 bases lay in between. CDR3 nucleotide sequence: TGTGCCAGCAGTTTCCCGGGCCTGGGGGAGCAGTACTTC. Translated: CASSFPGLGEQYF. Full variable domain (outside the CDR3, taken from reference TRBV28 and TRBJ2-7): DVKVTQSSRYLVKRTGEKVFLECVQDMDHENMFWYRQDPGLGLRLIYFSYDVKMKEKGDIPEGYSVSREKKERFSLILESASTNQTSMYLCASSFPGLGEQYFGPGTRLTVT.

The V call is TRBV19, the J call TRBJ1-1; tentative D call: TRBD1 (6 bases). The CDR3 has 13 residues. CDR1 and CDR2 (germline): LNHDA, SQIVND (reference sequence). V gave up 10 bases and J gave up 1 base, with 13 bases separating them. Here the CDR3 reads CATAWTENTEAFF. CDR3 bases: TGTGCCACCGCCTGGACAGAGAACACTGAAGCTTTCTTT.

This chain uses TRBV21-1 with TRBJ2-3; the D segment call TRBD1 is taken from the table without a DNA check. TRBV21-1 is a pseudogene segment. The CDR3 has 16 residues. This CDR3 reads CASSNRRTGGTDTQYF. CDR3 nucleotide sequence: TGTGCCAGCAGCAACCGGAGGACAGGGGGCACAGATACGCAGTATTTT.

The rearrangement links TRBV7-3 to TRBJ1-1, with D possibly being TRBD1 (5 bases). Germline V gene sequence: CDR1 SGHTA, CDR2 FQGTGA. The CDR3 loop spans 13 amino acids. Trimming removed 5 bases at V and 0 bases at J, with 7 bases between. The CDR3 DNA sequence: TGTGCCAGCAGCCGGGGGATGAACACTGAAGCTTTCTTT. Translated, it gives CASSRGMNTEAFF.

In nucleotides, the CDR3 is TGTGCCAGCAGCCAACCGGGACTAGCGGAGTCACTAGGCAAAAACATTCAGTACTTC. Amino acids: CASSQPGLAESLGKNIQYF. This chain uses TRBV3-1 (or the pseudogene TRBV3-2) with TRBJ2-4; the match to TRBD2 covers 11 bases. CDR3 length: 19 residues. With V trimmed by 2 bases and J by 3 bases, 12 bases remained unmatched. CDR1 and CDR2 (germline): LGHDT, YNNKEL (reference sequence).

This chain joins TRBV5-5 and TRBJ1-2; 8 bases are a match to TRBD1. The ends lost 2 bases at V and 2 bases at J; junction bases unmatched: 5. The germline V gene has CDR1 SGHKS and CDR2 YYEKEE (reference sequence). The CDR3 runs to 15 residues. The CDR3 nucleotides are TGTGCCAGCAGCTTACCAGGGGGCGGGAACTATGGCTACACCTTC. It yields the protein CASSLPGGGNYGYTF.

The CDR3 region has the DNA TGTGCCAGTAGTCCGCGACAGGGGAATGGATATAATTCACCCCTCCACTTT. Its protein is CASSPRQGNGYNSPLHF. V gene TRBV19 combines with J gene TRBJ1-6, with 8 bases that match TRBD1. The CDR3 length is 17 residues. With V trimmed by 5 bases and J by 4 bases, 10 bases remained unmatched. Germline CDR1 and CDR2: LNHDA and SQIVND (reference sequence).